This note documents a single TCR beta chain sequence. Its antigen is undetermined. The data were obtained in a study of T cell repertoires in ileal Crohn's disease. As for the study in general: Median disease duration was approximately eight years; 35% smoked at surgery. General observations from the study: Mucosal expansions were suggested to be mainly CD8 T cells. Endoscopic recurrence occurred in every patient whose clonality exceeded 26.8%.

V was clipped by 5 bases and J by 2 bases, with 9 bases between them. The CDR3 is 13 amino acids. From germline, CDR1 is PRHDT and CDR2 FYEKMQ (reference sequence). Sequencing used immunoSEQ multiplex PCR; TCRdb keeps in-frame clones, though not all of them. The sample records about 3,600 clones, 72% being singletons. The TCR originated in an adult with Crohn's disease. The chain couples TRBV13 to TRBJ2-5, with D hard to call. Sequencing was done on a sample of ileal tissue. The CDR3 spells CASSGAAQETQYF. The CDR3 region has the DNA TGTGCCAGCAGCGGAGCAGCACAAGAGACCCAGTACTTC.